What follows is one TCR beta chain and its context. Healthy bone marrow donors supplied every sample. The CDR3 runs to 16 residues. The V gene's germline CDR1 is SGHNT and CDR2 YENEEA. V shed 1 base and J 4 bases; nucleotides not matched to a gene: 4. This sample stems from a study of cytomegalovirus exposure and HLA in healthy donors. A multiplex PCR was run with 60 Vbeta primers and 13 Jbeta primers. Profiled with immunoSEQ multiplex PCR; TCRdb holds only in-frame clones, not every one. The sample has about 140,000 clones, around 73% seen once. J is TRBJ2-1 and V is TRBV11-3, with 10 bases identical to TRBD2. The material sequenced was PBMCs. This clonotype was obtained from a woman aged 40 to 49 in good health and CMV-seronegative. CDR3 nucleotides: TGTGCCAGCAGCTTAGGGGCTAGCGGGGGATACAATGAGCAGTTCTTC. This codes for CASSLGASGGYNEQFF.